The rows below give T cell receptor beta chains drawn from one sample of a study of radiotherapy plus CTLA-4 blockade in lung cancer. The protocol was immunoSEQ multiplex PCR, while the TCRdb copy is restricted to in-frame clones and leaves out a portion. Among roughly 50,000 clones listed, approximately 85% were seen once. The source material was peripheral blood, sampled from a patient treated with radiotherapy plus ipilimumab. The receptors were sampled from a human donor with non-small cell lung cancer who had stable disease on radiotherapy plus ipilimumab. Both conserved end residues are part of each CDR3. D genes are given only for firm matches. Expanded clones are given a class, and other clones once, few, many or no size at all.

v_call: TRBV5-1; j_call: TRBJ2-2; clone_size: .; d_call: .; cdr3_aa: CASSVANTGELFF; cdr3_nt: TGCGCCAGCAGCGTGGCTAACACCGGGGAGCTGTTTTTT
v_call: TRBV18; j_call: TRBJ1-5; clone_size: few; d_call: .; cdr3_aa: CASSLGGDSNQPQHF; cdr3_nt: TGTGCCAGCTCCCTCGGGGGGGATAGCAATCAGCCCCAGCATTTT
v_call: TRBV30; j_call: TRBJ1-1; clone_size: .; d_call: .; cdr3_aa: CAWSRWTEAFF; cdr3_nt: TGTGCCTGGAGCAGGTGGACTGAAGCTTTCTTT
v_call: TRBV28; j_call: TRBJ1-5; clone_size: .; d_call: .; cdr3_aa: CASSLWHDLGNNQPQHF; cdr3_nt: TGTGCCAGCAGTTTATGGCACGACCTGGGCAACAATCAGCCCCAGCATTTT
v_call: TRBV7-9; j_call: TRBJ2-7; clone_size: once; d_call: TRBD2; cdr3_aa: CASINWEGRGFYEQYF; cdr3_nt: TGTGCCAGCATCAATTGGGAGGGACGGGGGTTCTACGAGCAGTACTTC
v_call: TRBV5-1; j_call: TRBJ2-1; clone_size: .; d_call: TRBD1; cdr3_aa: CASSWGQGTYNEQFF; cdr3_nt: TGCGCCAGCAGCTGGGGACAGGGGACCTACAATGAGCAGTTCTTC
v_call: TRBV7-7; j_call: TRBJ2-2; clone_size: .; d_call: .; cdr3_aa: CASSPAGTNTGELFF; cdr3_nt: TGTGCTAGCAGCCCCGCAGGAACGAACACCGGGGAGCTGTTTTTT
v_call: TRBV7-2; j_call: TRBJ2-3; clone_size: .; d_call: .; cdr3_aa: CASSPPGSRTDTQYF; cdr3_nt: TGTGCCAGCAGCCCCCCAGGGTCTCGCACAGATACGCAGTATTTT
v_call: TRBV28; j_call: TRBJ2-3; clone_size: .; d_call: TRBD2; cdr3_aa: CASRAAAGELGSDTQYF; cdr3_nt: TGTGCCAGCAGAGCCGCGGCGGGAGAATTGGGCTCAGATACGCAGTATTTT
v_call: TRBV10-3; j_call: TRBJ2-1; clone_size: .; d_call: .; cdr3_aa: CAIRVDGSPYNEQFF; cdr3_nt: TGTGCCATCCGGGTGGACGGGAGCCCCTACAATGAGCAGTTCTTC
v_call: TRBV4-1; j_call: TRBJ2-6; clone_size: .; d_call: TRBD1; cdr3_aa: CASSQGPWTGGTGANVLTF; cdr3_nt: TGCGCCAGCAGCCAGGGGCCCTGGACAGGGGGTACTGGGGCCAACGTCCTGACTTTC
v_call: TRBV7-6; j_call: TRBJ2-5; clone_size: .; d_call: TRBD2; cdr3_aa: CASSLVAGGRETQYF; cdr3_nt: TGTGCCAGCAGCTTAGTTGCGGGGGGGCGAGAGACCCAGTACTTC
v_call: TRBV11-2; j_call: TRBJ2-3; clone_size: .; d_call: .; cdr3_aa: CASSLDRGDTQYF; cdr3_nt: TGTGCCAGCAGCTTAGATCGGGGAGATACGCAGTATTTT
v_call: TRBV7-9; j_call: TRBJ1-6; clone_size: once; d_call: TRBD1; cdr3_aa: CASSPRTGGDSPLHF; cdr3_nt: TGTGCCAGCAGCCCCCGGACAGGCGGGGATTCACCCCTCCACTTT
v_call: TRBV30; j_call: TRBJ2-7; clone_size: .; d_call: TRBD2; cdr3_aa: CAWRRGTSYEQYF; cdr3_nt: TGTGCCTGGAGGCGGGGGACCTCCTACGAGCAGTACTTC
v_call: TRBV15; j_call: TRBJ1-6; clone_size: .; d_call: .; cdr3_aa: CATSSGGGGYNSPLHF; cdr3_nt: TGTGCCACCAGCAGTGGGGGAGGAGGCTATAATTCACCCCTCCACTTT
v_call: TRBV5-1; j_call: TRBJ1-2; clone_size: .; d_call: TRBD1; cdr3_aa: CASSSGLRQGLLGYTF; cdr3_nt: TGCGCCAGCAGCTCGGGATTACGACAGGGCCTCCTGGGCTACACCTTC
v_call: TRBV19; j_call: TRBJ1-3; clone_size: .; d_call: .; cdr3_aa: CASSTQGRSSGNTIYF; cdr3_nt: TGTGCCAGTAGTACCCAGGGAAGGAGCTCTGGAAACACCATATATTTT
v_call: TRBV5-4; j_call: TRBJ2-7; clone_size: once; d_call: .; cdr3_aa: CASSPRGGGPYEQYF; cdr3_nt: TGTGCCAGCAGCCCCCGGGGCGGGGGCCCCTACGAGCAGTACTTC
v_call: TRBV30; j_call: TRBJ2-1; clone_size: .; d_call: .; cdr3_aa: CAWKQGGGGLFF; cdr3_nt: TGTGCCTGGAAGCAGGGGGGAGGCGGGTTGTTCTTC
v_call: TRBV30; j_call: TRBJ2-1; clone_size: .; d_call: .; cdr3_aa: CAWSVASSYNEQFF; cdr3_nt: TGTGCCTGGAGTGTAGCAAGCTCCTACAATGAGCAGTTCTTC
v_call: TRBV10-2; j_call: TRBJ2-2; clone_size: .; d_call: .; cdr3_aa: CASKGQGTTGELFF; cdr3_nt: TGCGCCAGCAAGGGGCAGGGGACCACCGGGGAGCTGTTTTTT
v_call: TRBV6-6; j_call: TRBJ2-5; clone_size: once; d_call: TRBD2; cdr3_aa: CASSYWIAGAQETQYF; cdr3_nt: TGTGCCAGCAGTTACTGGATAGCGGGAGCCCAAGAGACCCAGTACTTC
v_call: TRBV5-1; j_call: TRBJ2-1; clone_size: .; d_call: TRBD1; cdr3_aa: CASSIGDRIYNEQFF; cdr3_nt: TGCGCCAGCAGCATAGGGGACAGGATTTACAATGAGCAGTTCTTC
v_call: TRBV11-2; j_call: TRBJ2-7; clone_size: .; d_call: TRBD2; cdr3_aa: CASSLGGRGEQYF; cdr3_nt: TGTGCCAGCAGCTTGGGCGGGAGGGGCGAGCAGTACTTC
v_call: TRBV10-3; j_call: TRBJ2-5; clone_size: once; d_call: .; cdr3_aa: CAISGGGPETQYF; cdr3_nt: TGTGCCATCAGTGGGGGGGGCCCAGAGACCCAGTACTTC
v_call: TRBV29-1; j_call: TRBJ2-3; clone_size: .; d_call: .; cdr3_aa: CSSKPGFTTDTQYF; cdr3_nt: TGCAGCTCTAAACCGGGATTCACCACAGATACGCAGTATTTT
v_call: TRBV28; j_call: TRBJ1-5; clone_size: .; d_call: .; cdr3_aa: CASRDQGGGNQPQHF; cdr3_nt: TGTGCCAGCAGAGATCAGGGAGGTGGAAATCAGCCCCAGCATTTT
v_call: TRBV10-1; j_call: TRBJ2-1; clone_size: few; d_call: TRBD2; cdr3_aa: CASSESRLAGGYNEQFF; cdr3_nt: TGCGCCAGCAGTGAGTCGAGGCTAGCGGGGGGCTACAATGAGCAGTTCTTC
v_call: TRBV2; j_call: TRBJ2-1; clone_size: .; d_call: .; cdr3_aa: CASTEGGYNEQFF; cdr3_nt: TGTGCCAGCACCGAGGGCGGATACAATGAGCAGTTCTTC
v_call: TRBV2; j_call: TRBJ2-7; clone_size: .; d_call: .; cdr3_aa: CASSEAGGGIHEQYF; cdr3_nt: TGTGCCAGCAGTGAAGCGGGAGGAGGGATCCACGAGCAGTACTTC
v_call: TRBV5-8; j_call: TRBJ2-3; clone_size: once; d_call: .; cdr3_aa: CASSLSLGVSTDTQYF; cdr3_nt: TGTGCCAGCAGCTTATCTCTGGGAGTCAGCACAGATACGCAGTATTTT
v_call: TRBV21-1; j_call: TRBJ2-5; clone_size: .; d_call: .; cdr3_aa: CASSAGVCQETQYF; cdr3_nt: TGTGCCAGCAGCGCAGGGGTTTGCCAAGAGACCCAGTACTTC
v_call: TRBV27; j_call: TRBJ2-7; clone_size: .; d_call: .; cdr3_aa: CASSPLRSFYEQYF; cdr3_nt: TGTGCCAGCAGTCCCCTACGGAGCTTTTACGAGCAGTACTTC
v_call: TRBV28; j_call: TRBJ1-2; clone_size: .; d_call: .; cdr3_aa: CASTLTALLDSTLGGYTF; cdr3_nt: TGTGCCAGCACCTTGACCGCACTTCTGGACAGCACGCTCGGGGGCTACACCTTC
v_call: TRBV7-2; j_call: TRBJ2-7; clone_size: .; d_call: TRBD2; cdr3_aa: CASSLLTSGRGYYEQYF; cdr3_nt: TGTGCCAGCAGCTTACTGACTAGCGGGAGAGGGTATTACGAGCAGTACTTC
v_call: TRBV5-1; j_call: TRBJ2-7; clone_size: .; d_call: .; cdr3_aa: CASSSDDGLYEQYF; cdr3_nt: TGCGCCAGCAGCTCGGACGACGGACTCTACGAGCAGTACTTC
v_call: TRBV27; j_call: TRBJ1-4; clone_size: once; d_call: .; cdr3_aa: CASSSGFWANEKLFF; cdr3_nt: TGTGCCAGCAGTTCCGGCTTTTGGGCGAATGAAAAACTGTTTTTT
v_call: TRBV5-1; j_call: TRBJ2-7; clone_size: .; d_call: TRBD1; cdr3_aa: CASSGGQGAREQYF; cdr3_nt: TGCGCCAGCAGCGGGGGACAGGGGGCCAGGGAGCAGTACTTC
v_call: TRBV6-5; j_call: TRBJ2-2; clone_size: .; d_call: .; cdr3_aa: CASSPWNTGELFF; cdr3_nt: TGTGCCAGCAGCCCGTGGAACACCGGGGAGCTGTTTTTT
v_call: TRBV11-1; j_call: TRBJ2-6; clone_size: once; d_call: .; cdr3_aa: CASSLPGANVLTF; cdr3_nt: TGTGCCAGCAGCCTCCCGGGGGCCAACGTCCTGACTTTC
v_call: TRBV7-2; j_call: TRBJ2-4; clone_size: once; d_call: .; cdr3_aa: CASSPSGRVDIQYF; cdr3_nt: TGTGCCAGCAGCCCCTCAGGCAGGGTTGACATTCAGTACTTC
v_call: TRBV5-1; j_call: TRBJ2-7; clone_size: .; d_call: .; cdr3_aa: CASSSGQPPYEQYF; cdr3_nt: TGCGCCAGCAGCTCCGGACAGCCCCCTTACGAGCAGTACTTC
v_call: TRBV9; j_call: TRBJ2-7; clone_size: .; d_call: TRBD2; cdr3_aa: CASSVAGGTGYEQYF; cdr3_nt: TGTGCCAGCAGCGTAGCGGGAGGGACGGGATACGAGCAGTACTTC
v_call: TRBV15; j_call: TRBJ1-1; clone_size: .; d_call: .; cdr3_aa: CATSRDRGGTEAFF; cdr3_nt: TGTGCCACCAGCAGAGATCGAGGGGGAACTGAAGCTTTCTTT
v_call: TRBV18; j_call: TRBJ1-2; clone_size: .; d_call: TRBD1; cdr3_aa: CASSSGTGGSYGYTF; cdr3_nt: TGTGCCAGCTCATCCGGGACAGGGGGAAGCTATGGCTACACCTTC
v_call: TRBV19; j_call: TRBJ1-5; clone_size: .; d_call: TRBD1; cdr3_aa: CASTTDRAYQNQPQHF; cdr3_nt: TGTGCCAGTACCACGGACAGGGCGTATCAAAATCAGCCCCAGCATTTT
v_call: TRBV9; j_call: TRBJ2-1; clone_size: .; d_call: TRBD1; cdr3_aa: CASSVVGQGASEQFF; cdr3_nt: TGTGCCAGCAGCGTAGTGGGACAGGGGGCAAGTGAGCAGTTCTTC
v_call: TRBV10-3; j_call: TRBJ2-7; clone_size: .; d_call: TRBD1; cdr3_aa: CAISLTGPLSYEQYF; cdr3_nt: TGTGCCATCAGCCTGACAGGGCCGCTCTCCTACGAGCAGTACTTC